The present T cell receptor (beta chain) was sequenced within a study of cytotoxic CD8 clonotypes in ibrutinib-treated CLL. The overall study: There were, on average, about 250,000 productive templates and 94,082 productive rearrangements per sample.

The CDR3 extends over 17 amino acids. The V gene end was trimmed by 1 base and the J gene end by 4 bases; junction bases not matched to a gene: 5. Per germline, CDR1 LGHNA and CDR2 YSLEER. TCRdb's copy holds only in-frame clones and misses some; the assay was immunoSEQ multiplex PCR. The sample has about 200,000 clones; over 60% are singletons. Findings and caveats of the study: The study found clonality rose at ibrutinib response, then fell toward baseline at progression. At the start, clonality exceeded age-matched healthy donors and followed circulating CD8+ T-cell counts. Collection times varied between progressing and sustained-remission patients.

In regard to this clone: Antigen specificity is unknown.

The sequence came from a human donor with chronic lymphocytic leukemia. The chain has TRBV4-3 and TRBJ2-2; 11 bases align to TRBD2. The sequencing here drew on PBMCs, taken after 24 months of ibrutinib treatment. CDR3 loop: CASSQGWTSGRTGELFF. In DNA form, the CDR3 reads TGCGCCAGCAGCCAAGGATGGACTAGCGGGCGCACCGGGGAGCTGTTTTTT.